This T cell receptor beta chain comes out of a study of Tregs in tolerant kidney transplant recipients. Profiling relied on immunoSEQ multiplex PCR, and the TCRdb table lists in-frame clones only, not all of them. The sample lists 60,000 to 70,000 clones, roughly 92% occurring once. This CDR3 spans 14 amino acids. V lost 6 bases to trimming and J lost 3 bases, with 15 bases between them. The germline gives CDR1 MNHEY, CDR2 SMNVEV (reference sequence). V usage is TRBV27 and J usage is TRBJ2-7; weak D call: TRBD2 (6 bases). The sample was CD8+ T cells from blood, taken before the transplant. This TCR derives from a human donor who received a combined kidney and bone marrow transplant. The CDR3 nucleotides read TGTGCCAGCAGGGTGGGGACTCAGTTCTACGAGCAGTACTTC. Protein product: CASRVGTQFYEQYF.